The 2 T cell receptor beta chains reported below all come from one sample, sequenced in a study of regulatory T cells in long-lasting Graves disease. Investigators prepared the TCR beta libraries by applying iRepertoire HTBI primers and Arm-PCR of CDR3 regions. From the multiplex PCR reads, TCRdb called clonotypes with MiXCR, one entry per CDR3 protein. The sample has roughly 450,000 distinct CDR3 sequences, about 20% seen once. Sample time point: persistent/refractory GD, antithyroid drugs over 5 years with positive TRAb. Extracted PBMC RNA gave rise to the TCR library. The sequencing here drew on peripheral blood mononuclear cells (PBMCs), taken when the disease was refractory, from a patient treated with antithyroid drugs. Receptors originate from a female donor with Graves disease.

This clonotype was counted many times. The CDR3 spells CSARDSEGDYEQYF. The CDR3 bases are TGCAGTGCTAGAGATTCGGAGGGGGACTACGAGCAGTACTTC. The rearrangement links TRBV20-1 to TRBJ2-7; the D gene could be TRBD1 or TRBD2 (6 bases each). Trimming cost V 0 bases and J 3 bases, with 12 bases left between them. The CDR3 has 14 residues. Germline V gene lookup returns CDR1 DFQATT and CDR2 SNEGSKA (reference sequence).

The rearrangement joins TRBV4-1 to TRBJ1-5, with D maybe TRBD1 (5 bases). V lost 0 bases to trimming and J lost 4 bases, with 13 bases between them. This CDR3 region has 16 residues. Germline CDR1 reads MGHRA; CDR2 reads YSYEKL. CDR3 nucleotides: TGCGCCAGCAGCCAAGATTGGGGCTTTGAAAATCAGCCCCAGCATTTT. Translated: CASSQDWGFENQPQHF.